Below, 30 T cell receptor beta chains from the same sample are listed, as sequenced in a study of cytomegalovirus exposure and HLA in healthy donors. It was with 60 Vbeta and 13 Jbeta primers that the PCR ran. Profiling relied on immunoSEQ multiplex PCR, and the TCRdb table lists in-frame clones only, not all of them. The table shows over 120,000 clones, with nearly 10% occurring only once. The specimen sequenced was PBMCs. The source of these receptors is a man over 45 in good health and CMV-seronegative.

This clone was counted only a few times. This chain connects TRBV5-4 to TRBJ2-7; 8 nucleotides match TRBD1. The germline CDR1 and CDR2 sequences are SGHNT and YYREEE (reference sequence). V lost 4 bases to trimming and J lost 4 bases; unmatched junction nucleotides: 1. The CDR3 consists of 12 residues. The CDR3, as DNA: TGTGCCAGCAGCCGGACAGGGTACGAGCAGTACTTC. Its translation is CASSRTGYEQYF.

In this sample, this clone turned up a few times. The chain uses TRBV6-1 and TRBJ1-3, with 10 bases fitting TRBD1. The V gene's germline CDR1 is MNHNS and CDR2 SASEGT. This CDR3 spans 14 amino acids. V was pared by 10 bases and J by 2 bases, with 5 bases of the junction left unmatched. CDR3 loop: CATLDRGTGNTIYF. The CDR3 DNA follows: TGTGCCACCCTGGACAGGGGGACTGGAAACACCATATATTTT.

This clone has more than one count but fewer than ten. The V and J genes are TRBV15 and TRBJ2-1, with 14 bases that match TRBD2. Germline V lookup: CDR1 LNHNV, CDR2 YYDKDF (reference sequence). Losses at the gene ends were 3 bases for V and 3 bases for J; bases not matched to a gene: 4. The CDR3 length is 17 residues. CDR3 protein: CATSSKGLAGVYNEQFF. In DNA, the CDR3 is TGTGCCACCAGCAGTAAGGGACTAGCGGGAGTCTACAATGAGCAGTTCTTC.

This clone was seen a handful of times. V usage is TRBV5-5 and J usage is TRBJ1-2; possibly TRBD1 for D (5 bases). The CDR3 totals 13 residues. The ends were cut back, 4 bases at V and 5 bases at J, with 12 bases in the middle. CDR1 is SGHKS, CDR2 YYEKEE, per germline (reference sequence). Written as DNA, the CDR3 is TGTGCCAGCAGCCCGCAGGGTTTGTATGGCTACACCTTC. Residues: CASSPQGLYGYTF.

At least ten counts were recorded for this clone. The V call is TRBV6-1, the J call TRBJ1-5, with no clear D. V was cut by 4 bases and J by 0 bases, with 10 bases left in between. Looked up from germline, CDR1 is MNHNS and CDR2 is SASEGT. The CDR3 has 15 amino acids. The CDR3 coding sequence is TGTGCCAGCAGTGTCGGCGGTTATAGCAATCAGCCCCAGCATTTT. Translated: CASSVGGYSNQPQHF.

CDR3 loop: CASSRRDRGSYEQYF. CDR3 nucleotides: TGTGCCAGCAGCCGCCGGGACAGGGGGTCCTACGAGCAGTACTTC. The chain recombines TRBV28 with TRBJ2-7, with TRBD1 matching 11 bases. The CDR3 contains 15 residues. The V segment lost 6 bases and the J segment 1 base; nucleotides outside the gene matches: 5. Per the germline V gene, CDR1 is MDHEN and CDR2 is SYDVKM.

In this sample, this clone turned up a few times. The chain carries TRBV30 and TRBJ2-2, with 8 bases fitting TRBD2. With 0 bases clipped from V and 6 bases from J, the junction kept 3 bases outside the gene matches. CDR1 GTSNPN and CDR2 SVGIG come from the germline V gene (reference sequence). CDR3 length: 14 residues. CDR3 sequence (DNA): TGTGCCTGGAGTGTGTTAGCGGGACCCGGGGAGCTGTTTTTT. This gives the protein CAWSVLAGPGELFF.

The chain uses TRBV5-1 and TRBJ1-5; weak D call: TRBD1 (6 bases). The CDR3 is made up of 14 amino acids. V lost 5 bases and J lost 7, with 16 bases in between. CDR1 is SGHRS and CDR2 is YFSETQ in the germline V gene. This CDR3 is CASSWAGGEQPQHF. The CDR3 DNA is TGCGCCAGCAGTTGGGCGGGGGGCGAACAGCCCCAGCATTTT.

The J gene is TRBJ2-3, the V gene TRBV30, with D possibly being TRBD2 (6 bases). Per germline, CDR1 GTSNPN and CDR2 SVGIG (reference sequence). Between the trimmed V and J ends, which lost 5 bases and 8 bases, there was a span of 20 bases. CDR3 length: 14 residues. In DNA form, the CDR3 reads TGTGCCTGGGACGCATCGGGGAGGAGGGGTACGCAGTATTTT. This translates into CAWDASGRRGTQYF.

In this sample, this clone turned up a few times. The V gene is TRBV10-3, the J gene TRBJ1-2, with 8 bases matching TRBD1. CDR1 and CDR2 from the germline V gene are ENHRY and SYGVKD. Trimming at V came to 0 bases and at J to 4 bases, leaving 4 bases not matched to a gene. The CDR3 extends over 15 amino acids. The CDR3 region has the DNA TGTGCCATCAGTGAGTCTGGACAGGGTGGCTATGGCTACACCTTC. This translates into CAISESGQGGYGYTF.

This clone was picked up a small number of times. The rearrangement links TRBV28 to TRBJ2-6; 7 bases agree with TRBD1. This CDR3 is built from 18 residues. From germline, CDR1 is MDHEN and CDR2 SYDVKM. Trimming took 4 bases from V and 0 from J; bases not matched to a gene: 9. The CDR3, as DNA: TGTGCCAGCAGTTCCACCGGGACAGTGCTCTCTGGGGCCAACGTCCTGACTTTC. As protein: CASSSTGTVLSGANVLTF. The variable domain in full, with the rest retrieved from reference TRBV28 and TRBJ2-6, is DVKVTQSSRYLVKRTGEKVFLECVQDMDHENMFWYRQDPGLGLRLIYFSYDVKMKEKGDIPEGYSVSREKKERFSLILESASTNQTSMYLCASSSTGTVLSGANVLTFGAGSRLTVL.

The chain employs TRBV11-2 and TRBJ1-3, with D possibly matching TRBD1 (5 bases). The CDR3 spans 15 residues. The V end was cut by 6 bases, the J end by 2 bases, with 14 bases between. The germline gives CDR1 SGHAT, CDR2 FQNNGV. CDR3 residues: CASSRRGSAGNTIYF. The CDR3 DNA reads TGTGCCAGCAGTCGAAGGGGTTCGGCTGGAAACACCATATATTTT.

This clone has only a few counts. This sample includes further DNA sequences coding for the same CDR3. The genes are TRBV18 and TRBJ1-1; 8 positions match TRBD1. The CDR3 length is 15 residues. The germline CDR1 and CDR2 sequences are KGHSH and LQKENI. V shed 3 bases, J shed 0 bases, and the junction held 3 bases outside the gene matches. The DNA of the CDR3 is TGTGCCAGCTCACCCGGACAGGGAATGAACACTGAAGCTTTCTTT. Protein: CASSPGQGMNTEAFF.

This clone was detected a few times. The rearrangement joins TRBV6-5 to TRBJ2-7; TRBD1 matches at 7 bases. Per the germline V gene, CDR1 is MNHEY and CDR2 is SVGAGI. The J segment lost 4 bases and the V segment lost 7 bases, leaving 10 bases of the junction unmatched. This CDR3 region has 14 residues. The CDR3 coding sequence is TGTGCCAGCACCAAAGACAGGGCCTTTTACGAGCAGTACTTC. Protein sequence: CASTKDRAFYEQYF.

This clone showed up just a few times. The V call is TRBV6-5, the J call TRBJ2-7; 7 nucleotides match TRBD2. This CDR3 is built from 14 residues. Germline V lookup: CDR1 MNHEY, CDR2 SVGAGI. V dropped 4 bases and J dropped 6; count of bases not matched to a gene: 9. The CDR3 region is CASSFLAVRLEQYF. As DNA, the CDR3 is TGTGCCAGCAGTTTTCTAGCGGTCCGACTCGAGCAGTACTTC.

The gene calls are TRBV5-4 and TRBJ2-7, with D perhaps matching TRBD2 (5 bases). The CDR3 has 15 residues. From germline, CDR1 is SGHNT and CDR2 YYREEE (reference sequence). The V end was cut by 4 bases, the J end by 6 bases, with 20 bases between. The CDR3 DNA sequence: TGTGCCAGCAGCCCGCGGACTGGTAAGGTCTTCGAGCAGTACTTC. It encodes CASSPRTGKVFEQYF.

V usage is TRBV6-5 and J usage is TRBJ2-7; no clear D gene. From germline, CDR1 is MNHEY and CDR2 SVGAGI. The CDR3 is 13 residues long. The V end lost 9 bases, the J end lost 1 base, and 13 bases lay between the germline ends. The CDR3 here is CASLDPNSYEQYF. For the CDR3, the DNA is TGTGCCAGTTTAGATCCTAATTCCTACGAGCAGTACTTC.

The CDR3 protein is CASSLDRGPNEKLFF. CDR3 DNA: TGTGCCAGCAGCTTAGATCGCGGCCCCAATGAAAAACTGTTTTTT. V and J are TRBV11-2 and TRBJ1-4; D ambiguous. The CDR3 contains 15 residues. Germline CDR1 is SGHAT and CDR2 is FQNNGV. V was shortened by 0 bases and J by 5 bases, with 10 bases between the two germline ends.

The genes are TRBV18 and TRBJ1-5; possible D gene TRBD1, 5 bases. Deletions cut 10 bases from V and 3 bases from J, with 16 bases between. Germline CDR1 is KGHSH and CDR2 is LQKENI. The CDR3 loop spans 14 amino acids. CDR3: CATTGGADNQPQHF. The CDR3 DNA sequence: TGTGCCACCACGGGCGGGGCGGACAATCAGCCCCAGCATTTT.

The CDR3 sequence is CASSLRQISYEQYF. DNA of the CDR3: TGCGCCAGCAGCCTCCGACAGATCTCCTACGAGCAGTACTTC. This rearrangement joins TRBV4-1 to TRBJ2-7; a possible D gene is TRBD1 (5 bases). The germline gives CDR1 MGHRA, CDR2 YSYEKL. V lost 4 bases, J lost 0 bases, and 10 bases lay in between. The CDR3 contains 14 residues.

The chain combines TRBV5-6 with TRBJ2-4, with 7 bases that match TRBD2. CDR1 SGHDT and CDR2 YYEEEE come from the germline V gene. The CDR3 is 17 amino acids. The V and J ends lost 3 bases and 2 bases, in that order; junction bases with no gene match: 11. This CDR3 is CASSYLTSYGTKNIQYF. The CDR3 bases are TGTGCCAGCAGCTACCTGACTAGCTACGGTACCAAAAACATTCAGTACTTC.

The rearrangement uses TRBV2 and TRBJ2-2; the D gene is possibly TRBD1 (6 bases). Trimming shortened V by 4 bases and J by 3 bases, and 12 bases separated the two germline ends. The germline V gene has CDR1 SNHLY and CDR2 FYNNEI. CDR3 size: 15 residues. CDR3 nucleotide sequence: TGTGCCAGCAGTGTAAGCCCAGGGGACACCGGGGAGCTGTTTTTT. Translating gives CASSVSPGDTGELFF.

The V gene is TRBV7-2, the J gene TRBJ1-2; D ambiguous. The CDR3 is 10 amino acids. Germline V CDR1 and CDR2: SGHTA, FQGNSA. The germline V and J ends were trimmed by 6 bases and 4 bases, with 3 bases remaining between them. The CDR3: CASSLYGYTF. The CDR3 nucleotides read TGTGCCAGCAGTCTCTATGGCTACACCTTC.

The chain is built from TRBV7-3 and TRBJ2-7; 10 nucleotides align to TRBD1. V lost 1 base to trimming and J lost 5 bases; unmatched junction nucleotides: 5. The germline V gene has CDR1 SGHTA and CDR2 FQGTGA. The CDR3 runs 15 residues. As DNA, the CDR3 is TGTGCCAGCAGCTTAAGCTGGGACAGGGGACACGAGCAGTACTTC. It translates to CASSLSWDRGHEQYF.

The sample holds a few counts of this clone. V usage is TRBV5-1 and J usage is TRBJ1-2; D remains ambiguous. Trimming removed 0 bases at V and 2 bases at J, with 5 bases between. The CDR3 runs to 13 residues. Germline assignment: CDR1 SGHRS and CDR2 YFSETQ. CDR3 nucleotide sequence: TGCGCCAGCAGCTTGGGACTGAACTATGGCTACACCTTC. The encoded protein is CASSLGLNYGYTF.

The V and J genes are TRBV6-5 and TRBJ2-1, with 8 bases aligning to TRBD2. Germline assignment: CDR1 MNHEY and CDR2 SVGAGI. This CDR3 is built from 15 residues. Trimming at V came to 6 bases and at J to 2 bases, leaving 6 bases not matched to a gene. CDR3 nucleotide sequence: TGTGCCAGCAGGCGCCAGCGGGGGCCCTACAATGAGCAGTTCTTC. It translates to CASRRQRGPYNEQFF.

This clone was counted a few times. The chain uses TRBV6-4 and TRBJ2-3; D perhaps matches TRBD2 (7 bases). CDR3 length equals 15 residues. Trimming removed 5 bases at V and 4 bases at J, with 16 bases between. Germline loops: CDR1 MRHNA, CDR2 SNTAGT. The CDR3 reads CASSPLGGAADTQYF. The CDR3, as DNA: TGTGCCAGCAGTCCTCTAGGGGGGGCGGCAGATACGCAGTATTTT.

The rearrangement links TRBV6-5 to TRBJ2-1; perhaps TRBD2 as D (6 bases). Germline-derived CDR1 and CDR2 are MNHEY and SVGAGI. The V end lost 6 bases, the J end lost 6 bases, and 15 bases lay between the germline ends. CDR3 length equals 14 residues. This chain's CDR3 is CASSPITSSNEQFF. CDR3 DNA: TGTGCCAGCAGCCCCATAACTAGCTCCAATGAGCAGTTCTTC.

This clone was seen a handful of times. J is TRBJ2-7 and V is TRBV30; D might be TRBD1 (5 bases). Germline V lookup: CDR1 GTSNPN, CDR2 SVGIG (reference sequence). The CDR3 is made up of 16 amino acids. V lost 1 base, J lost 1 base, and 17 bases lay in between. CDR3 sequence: CAWSARQFTGSYEQYF. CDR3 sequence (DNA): TGTGCCTGGAGTGCCCGACAGTTCACCGGGTCCTACGAGCAGTACTTC.

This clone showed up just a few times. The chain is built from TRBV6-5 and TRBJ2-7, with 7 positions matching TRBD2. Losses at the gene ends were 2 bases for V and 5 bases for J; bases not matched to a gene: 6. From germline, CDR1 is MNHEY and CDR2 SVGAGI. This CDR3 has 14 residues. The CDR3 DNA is TGTGCCAGCAGTTACACCAGCGGGAACCACGAGCAGTACTTC. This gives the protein CASSYTSGNHEQYF.